The entry below describes one T cell receptor beta chain. This CDR3 has 15 amino acids. The ends lost 5 bases at V and 7 bases at J; junction bases unmatched: 8. The germline V gene encodes CDR1 LNHDA and CDR2 SQIVND (reference sequence). These data come from a study of blood T cell repertoires in COVID-19. Whole-study context: Sites across the United States, Italy and Spain contributed samples from acute and convalescent COVID-19. PBMCs, B-cell-depleted T cells, or T cells provided the cDNA or gDNA that made up the material.

In the original analysis: How many nucleated cells were present was estimated from reference gene primer amplification. Clones were sequenced by immunoSEQ multiplex PCR, and TCRdb holds only the in-frame ones, with some missing. The V and J calls and the clone size are those of that table, but D and trimming were determined from the DNA. The table shows fewer than 250,000 clones, with roughly 90% occurring only once. The sample consisted of peripheral blood. This receptor was taken from a man aged 65 to 79 with acute or convalescent COVID-19. This chain links TRBV19 with TRBJ2-4, with 10 bases matching TRBD2. The CDR3, as DNA: TGTGCCAGTAGTTTCGGAGCGGGAGGGCCGAACATTCAGTACTTC. This gives the protein CASSFGAGGPNIQYF.